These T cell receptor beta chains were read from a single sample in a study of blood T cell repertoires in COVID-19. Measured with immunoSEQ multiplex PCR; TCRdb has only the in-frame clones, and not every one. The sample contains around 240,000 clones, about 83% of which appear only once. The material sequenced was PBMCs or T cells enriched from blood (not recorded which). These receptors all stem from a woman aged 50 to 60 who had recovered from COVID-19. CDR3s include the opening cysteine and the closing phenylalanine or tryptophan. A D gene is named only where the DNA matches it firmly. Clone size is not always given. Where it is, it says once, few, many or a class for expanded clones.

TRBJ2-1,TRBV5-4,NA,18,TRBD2,CASTPGLAGVSSYNEQFF,TGTGCCAGCACCCCGGGACTAGCGGGGGTTTCCTCCTACAATGAGCAGTTCTTC
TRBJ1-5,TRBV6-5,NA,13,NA,CASSYGGNQPQHF,TGTGCCAGCAGTTACGGGGGGAATCAGCCCCAGCATTTT
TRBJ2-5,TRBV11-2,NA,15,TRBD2,CASSLDPAGHETQYF,TGTGCCAGCAGCTTAGATCCAGCGGGGCATGAGACCCAGTACTTC
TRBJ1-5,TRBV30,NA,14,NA,CAWSSGTPNQPQHF,TGTGCCTGGAGTAGCGGGACACCGAATCAGCCCCAGCATTTT
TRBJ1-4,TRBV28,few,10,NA,CASLSEKLFF,TGTGCCAGTCTGTCTGAAAAACTGTTTTTT
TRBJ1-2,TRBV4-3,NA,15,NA,CASSQDHGTNNGYTF,TGCGCCAGCAGCCAAGATCACGGGACAAATAACGGCTACACCTTC
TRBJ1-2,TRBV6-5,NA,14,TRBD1,CASSYLGQGRGYTF,TGTGCCAGCAGTTATTTAGGACAGGGCCGGGGCTACACCTTC
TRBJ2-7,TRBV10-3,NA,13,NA,CAISVGTPYEQYF,TGTGCCATCAGTGTGGGGACTCCCTACGAGCAGTACTTC
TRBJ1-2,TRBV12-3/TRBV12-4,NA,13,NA,CASSLSGNYGYTF,TGTGCCAGCAGTTTATCAGGGAACTATGGCTACACCTTC
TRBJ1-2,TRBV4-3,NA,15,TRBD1,CASSQEGTANYGYTF,TGCGCCAGCAGCCAAGAAGGGACAGCTAACTATGGCTACACCTTC
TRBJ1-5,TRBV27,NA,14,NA,CASRGGRSNQPQHF,TGTGCCAGCCGGGGGGGGAGGAGCAATCAGCCCCAGCATTTT
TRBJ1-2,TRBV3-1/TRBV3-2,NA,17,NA,CASSHLTSTAANYGYTF,TGTGCCAGCAGCCACTTGACTTCGACAGCAGCTAACTATGGCTACACCTTC
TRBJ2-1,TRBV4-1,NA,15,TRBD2,CASSLLAGGYNEQFF,TGCGCCAGCAGTTTGCTAGCGGGGGGCTACAATGAGCAGTTCTTC
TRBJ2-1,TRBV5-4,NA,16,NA,CASSFLGGPINNEQFF,TGTGCCAGCAGCTTTTTGGGCGGGCCAATTAACAATGAGCAGTTCTTC
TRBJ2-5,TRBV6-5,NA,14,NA,CASSYSPRQETQYF,TGTGCCAGCAGTTACTCTCCCCGGCAAGAGACCCAGTACTTC
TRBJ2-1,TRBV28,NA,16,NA,CASSLGTGALWNEQFF,TGTGCCAGCAGTTTAGGCACGGGAGCGCTGTGGAATGAGCAGTTCTTC
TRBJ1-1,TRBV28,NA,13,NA,CASTPQVNTEAFF,TGTGCCAGCACCCCACAGGTGAACACTGAAGCTTTCTTT
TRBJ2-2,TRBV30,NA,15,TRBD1,CAWNWGQGIVGELFF,TGTGCCTGGAACTGGGGACAGGGTATAGTCGGGGAGCTGTTTTTT
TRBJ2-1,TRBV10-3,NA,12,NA,CAISEPGNEQFF,TGTGCCATCAGTGAGCCGGGTAATGAGCAGTTCTTC
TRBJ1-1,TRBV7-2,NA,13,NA,CASSSGRGYAAFF,TGTGCCAGCAGCAGTGGCAGGGGTTATGCAGCTTTCTTT
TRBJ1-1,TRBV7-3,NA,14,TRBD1,CASSSNRGDTEAFF,TGTGCCAGCAGCTCAAACAGGGGAGACACTGAAGCTTTCTTT
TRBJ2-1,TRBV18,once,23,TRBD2,CASSRGLSGGSPGTSGTLNEQFF,TGTGCCAGCTCCCGGGGCCTCTCAGGGGGCTCACCCGGGACTAGCGGGACCCTAAATGAGCAGTTCTTC
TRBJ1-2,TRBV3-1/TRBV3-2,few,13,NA,CASSQDTMQGYTF,TGTGCCAGCAGCCAAGATACCATGCAGGGCTACACCTTC
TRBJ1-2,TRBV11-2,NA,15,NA,CASSLGNRATYGYTF,TGTGCCAGCAGCTTAGGTAACAGGGCGACCTATGGCTACACCTTC
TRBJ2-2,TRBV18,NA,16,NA,CASSPRFQSNTGELFF,TGTGCCAGCTCACCGCGGTTTCAGTCGAACACCGGGGAGCTGTTTTTT
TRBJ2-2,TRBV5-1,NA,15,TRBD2,CASSLVTSGTGELFF,TGCGCCAGCAGCTTGGTGACTAGCGGGACCGGGGAGCTGTTTTTT
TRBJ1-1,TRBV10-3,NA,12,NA,CAISGQYTEAFF,TGTGCCATCAGTGGGCAGTACACTGAAGCTTTCTTT
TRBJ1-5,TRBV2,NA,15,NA,CASSLQGPSNQPQHF,TGTGCCAGCAGTCTGCAGGGCCCGAGCAATCAGCCCCAGCATTTT
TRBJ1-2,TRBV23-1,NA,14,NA,CASGPKDGGEGYTF,TGCGCCAGCGGCCCTAAGGACGGAGGGGAAGGCTACACCTTC
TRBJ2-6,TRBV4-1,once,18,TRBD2,CASSQDGRLNSGANVLTF,TGCGCCAGCAGCCAAGACGGGAGGCTGAACTCTGGGGCCAACGTCCTGACTTTC
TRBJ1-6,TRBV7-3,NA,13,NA,CASSFSLNSPLHF,TGTGCCAGCAGCTTTTCACTTAATTCACCCCTCCACTTT
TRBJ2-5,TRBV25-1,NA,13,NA,CASSEYGAGTQYF,TGTGCCAGCAGTGAATATGGGGCCGGTACCCAGTACTTC
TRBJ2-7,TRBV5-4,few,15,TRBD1,CASSLGQGETYEQYF,TGTGCCAGCAGCTTGGGACAGGGAGAGACCTACGAGCAGTACTTC
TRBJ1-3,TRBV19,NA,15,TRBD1,CASSPWDSTGNTIYF,TGTGCCAGTAGTCCCTGGGACAGTACTGGAAACACCATATATTTT
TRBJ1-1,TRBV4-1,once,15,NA,CASSQDIGGGTEAFF,TGCGCCAGCAGCCAAGATATCGGGGGGGGCACTGAAGCTTTCTTT